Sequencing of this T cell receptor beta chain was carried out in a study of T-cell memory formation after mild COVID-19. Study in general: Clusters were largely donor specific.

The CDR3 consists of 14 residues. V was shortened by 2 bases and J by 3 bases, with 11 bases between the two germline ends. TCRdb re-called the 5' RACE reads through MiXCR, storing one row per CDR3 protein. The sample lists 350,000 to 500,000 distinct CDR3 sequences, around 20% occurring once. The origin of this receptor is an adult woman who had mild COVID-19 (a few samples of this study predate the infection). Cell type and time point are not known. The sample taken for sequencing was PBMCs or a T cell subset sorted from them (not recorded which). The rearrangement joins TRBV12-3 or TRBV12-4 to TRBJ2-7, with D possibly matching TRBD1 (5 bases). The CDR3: CASSLSQGIYEQYF. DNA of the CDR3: TGTGCCAGCAGTTTATCTCAGGGTATCTACGAGCAGTACTTC.